This T cell receptor (beta chain) was captured by sequencing in a study of CD8 T cell repertoires and HIV-1 epitope variants. Study in general: T cells were stimulated with Twenty-five Gag and Nef peptides separately. Tested: three Gag epitope families, Nef HW9 and YT9. Separate from the cultures, 1M uncultured T cells served as baseline.

The data were produced by immunoSEQ multiplex PCR, yet TCRdb's version contains in-frame clones alone and is incomplete. The profile shows 95,000 or so clones, around 67% of them singletons. The CDR3 extends over 13 amino acids. The germline V gene has CDR1 SEHNR and CDR2 FQNEAQ (reference sequence). V lost 3 bases and J 2 bases, leaving 8 bases between the germline ends. The clonotype originates from a male donor with HIV. The specimen was uncultured baseline CD8+ T cells from peripheral blood mononuclear cells (PBMCs). The chain couples TRBV7-9 to TRBJ2-7, with D unresolved. The CDR3 sequence: CASSFPPAYEQYF. DNA of the CDR3: TGTGCCAGCAGCTTCCCACCGGCCTACGAGCAGTACTTC.